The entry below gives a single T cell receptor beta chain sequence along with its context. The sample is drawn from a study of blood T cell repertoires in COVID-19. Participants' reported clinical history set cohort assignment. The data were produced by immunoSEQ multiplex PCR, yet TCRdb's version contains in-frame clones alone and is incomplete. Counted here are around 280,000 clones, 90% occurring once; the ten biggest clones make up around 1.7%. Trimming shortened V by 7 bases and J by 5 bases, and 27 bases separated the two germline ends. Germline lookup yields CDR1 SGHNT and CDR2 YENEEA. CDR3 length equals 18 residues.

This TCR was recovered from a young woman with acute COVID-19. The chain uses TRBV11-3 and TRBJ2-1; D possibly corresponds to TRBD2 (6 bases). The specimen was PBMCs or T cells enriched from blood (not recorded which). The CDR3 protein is CASINPSDSGLEDNEQFF. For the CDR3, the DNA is TGTGCCAGCATCAACCCATCTGATTCGGGACTGGAGGACAATGAGCAGTTCTTC.